The clone carrying this T cell receptor (beta chain) was counted at least ten times. The data originate from a study of early T cells in non-severe SARS-CoV-2 infection. Looking at the study overall: Whole-blood bulk RNA, unsorted, was sequenced, and chains were unpaired.

Molecules of cDNA were individually given unique molecular identifiers that were attached to them. A single record per CDR3 protein comes from TCRdb applying MiXCR to the 5' RACE reads. The sample has roughly 16,000 distinct CDR3 sequences, around 5.1% seen once. The V gene's germline CDR1 is SGHNT and CDR2 YYREEE (reference sequence). The V gene lost 6 bases and the J gene lost 3 bases, with 12 bases spanning the gap. CDR3 length: 13 residues. Sample: whole blood. The clonotype comes from an adult who was a healthcare worker with PCR-confirmed SARS-CoV-2 infection or an uninfected control (not recorded which). The rearrangement joins TRBV5-4 to TRBJ1-2, with D hard to call. CDR3 bases: TGTGCCAGCACCACGGTGCAGGACTATGGCTACACCTTC. Amino acid sequence: CASTTVQDYGYTF. Based on the CDR3 plus reference TRBV5-4 and TRBJ1-2, the full variable domain is ETGVTQSPTHLIKTRGQQVTLRCSSQSGHNTVSWYQQALGQGPQFIFQYYREEENGRGNFPPRFSGLQFPNYSSELNVNALELDDSALYLCASTTVQDYGYTFGSGTRLTVV.